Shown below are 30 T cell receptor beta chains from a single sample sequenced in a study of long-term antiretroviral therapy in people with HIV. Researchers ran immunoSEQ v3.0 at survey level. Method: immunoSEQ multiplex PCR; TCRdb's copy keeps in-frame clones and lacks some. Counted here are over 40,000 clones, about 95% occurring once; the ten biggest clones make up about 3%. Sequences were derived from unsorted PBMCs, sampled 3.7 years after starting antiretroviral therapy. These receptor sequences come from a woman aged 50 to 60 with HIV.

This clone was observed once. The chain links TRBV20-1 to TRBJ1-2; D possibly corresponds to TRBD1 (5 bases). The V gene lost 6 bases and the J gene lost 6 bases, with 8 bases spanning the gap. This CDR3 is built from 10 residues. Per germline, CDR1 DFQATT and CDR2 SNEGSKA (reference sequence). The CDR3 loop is CSAGRDGYTF. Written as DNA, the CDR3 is TGCAGTGCGGGGCGGGATGGCTACACCTTC.

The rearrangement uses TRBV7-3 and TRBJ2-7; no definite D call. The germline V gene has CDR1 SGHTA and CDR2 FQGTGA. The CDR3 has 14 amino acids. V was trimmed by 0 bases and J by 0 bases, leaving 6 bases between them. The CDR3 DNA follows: TGTGCCAGCAGCTTAACTACCATCTCCTACGAGCAGTACTTC. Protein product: CASSLTTISYEQYF. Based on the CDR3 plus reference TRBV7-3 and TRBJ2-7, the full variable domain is GAGVSQTPSNKVTEKGKYVELRCDPISGHTALYWYRQSLGQGPEFLIYFQGTGAADDSGLPNDRFFAVRPEGSVSTLKIQRTERGDSAVYLCASSLTTISYEQYFGPGTRLTVT.

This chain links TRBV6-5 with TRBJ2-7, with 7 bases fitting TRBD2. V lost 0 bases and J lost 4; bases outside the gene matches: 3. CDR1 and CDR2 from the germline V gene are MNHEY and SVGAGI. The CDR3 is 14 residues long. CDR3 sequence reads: CASSYSASGYEQYF. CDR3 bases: TGTGCCAGCAGTTACTCGGCTAGCGGTTACGAGCAGTACTTC.

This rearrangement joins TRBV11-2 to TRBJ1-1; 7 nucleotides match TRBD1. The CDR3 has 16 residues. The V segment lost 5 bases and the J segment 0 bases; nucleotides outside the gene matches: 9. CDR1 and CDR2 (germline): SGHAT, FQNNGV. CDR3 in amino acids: CASSGGTAMMNTEAFF. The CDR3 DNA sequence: TGTGCCAGCAGCGGTGGGACAGCAATGATGAACACTGAAGCTTTCTTT. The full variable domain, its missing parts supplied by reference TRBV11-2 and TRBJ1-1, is EAGVAQSPRYKIIEKRQSVAFWCNPISGHATLYWYQQILGQGPKLLIQFQNNGVVDDSQLPKDRFSAERLKGVDSTLKIQPAKLEDSAVYLCASSGGTAMMNTEAFFGQGTRLTVV.

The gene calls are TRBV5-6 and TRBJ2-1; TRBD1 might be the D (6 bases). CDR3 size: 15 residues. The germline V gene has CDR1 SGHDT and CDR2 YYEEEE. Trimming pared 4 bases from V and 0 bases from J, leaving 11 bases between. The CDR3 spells CASSVGARSYNEQFF. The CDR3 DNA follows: TGTGCCAGCAGCGTGGGGGCACGCTCCTACAATGAGCAGTTCTTC.

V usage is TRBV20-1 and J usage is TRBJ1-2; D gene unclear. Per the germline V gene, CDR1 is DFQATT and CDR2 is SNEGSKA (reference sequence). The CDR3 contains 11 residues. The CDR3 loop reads CTPAGSYGYTF. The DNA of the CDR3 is TGCACTCCGGCGGGGTCCTATGGCTACACCTTC.

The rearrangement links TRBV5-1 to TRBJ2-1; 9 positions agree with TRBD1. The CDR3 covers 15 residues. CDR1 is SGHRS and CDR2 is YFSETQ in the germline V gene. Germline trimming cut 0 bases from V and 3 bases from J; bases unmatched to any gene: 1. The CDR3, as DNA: TGCGCCAGCAGCTTGGTGGACAGGGGCTACAATGAGCAGTTCTTC. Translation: CASSLVDRGYNEQFF.

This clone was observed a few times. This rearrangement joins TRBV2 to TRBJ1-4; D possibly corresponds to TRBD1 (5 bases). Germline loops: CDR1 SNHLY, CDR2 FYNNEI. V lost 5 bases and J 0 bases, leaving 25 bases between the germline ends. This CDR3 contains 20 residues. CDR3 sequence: CASSRTGASTRTSTNEKLFF. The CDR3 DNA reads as TGTGCCAGCAGTAGGACCGGGGCCTCAACTAGGACCTCAACTAATGAAAAACTGTTTTTT.

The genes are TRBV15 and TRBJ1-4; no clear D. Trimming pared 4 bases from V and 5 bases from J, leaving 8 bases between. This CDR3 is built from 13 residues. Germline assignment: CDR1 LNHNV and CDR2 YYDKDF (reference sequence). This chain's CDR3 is CATSTENNEKLFF. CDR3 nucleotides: TGTGCCACCAGCACAGAAAACAATGAAAAACTGTTTTTT.

The CDR3 DNA sequence: TGTGCCAGCAGCTTGACAGGGGACCTTTATGGCTACACCTTC. It encodes CASSLTGDLYGYTF. This chain uses TRBV11-2 with TRBJ1-2; 8 nucleotides line up with TRBD1. In germline, CDR1 is SGHAT, CDR2 FQNNGV. The CDR3 covers 14 residues. V dropped 3 bases and J dropped 5; count of bases not matched to a gene: 5.

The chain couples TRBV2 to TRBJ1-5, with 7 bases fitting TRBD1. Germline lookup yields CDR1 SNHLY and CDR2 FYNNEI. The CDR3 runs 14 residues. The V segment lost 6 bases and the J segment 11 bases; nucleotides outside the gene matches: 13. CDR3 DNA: TGTGCCAGCAGCGACCGGACAGGTCCTTTGACCCAGCATTTT. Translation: CASSDRTGPLTQHF.

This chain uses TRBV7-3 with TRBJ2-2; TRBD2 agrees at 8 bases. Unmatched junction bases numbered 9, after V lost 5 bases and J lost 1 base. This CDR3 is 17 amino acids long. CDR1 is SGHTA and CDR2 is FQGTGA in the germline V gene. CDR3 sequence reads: CASSLSGGALNTGELFF. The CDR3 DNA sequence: TGTGCCAGCAGCCTCTCCGGGGGGGCTTTGAACACCGGGGAGCTGTTTTTT.

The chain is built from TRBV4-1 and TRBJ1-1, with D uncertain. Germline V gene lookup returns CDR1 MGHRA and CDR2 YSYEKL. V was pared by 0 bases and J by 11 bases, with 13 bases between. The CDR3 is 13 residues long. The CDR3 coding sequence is TGCGCCAGCAGCCAAGAGGAGGGCATACGGGCTTTCTTT. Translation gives CASSQEEGIRAFF.

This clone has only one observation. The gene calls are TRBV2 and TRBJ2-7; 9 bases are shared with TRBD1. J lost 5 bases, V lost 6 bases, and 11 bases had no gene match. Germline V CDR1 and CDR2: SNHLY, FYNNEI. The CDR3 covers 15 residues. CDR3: CASSLMGQGSHEQYF. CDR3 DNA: TGTGCCAGCAGCCTCATGGGACAGGGATCGCACGAGCAGTACTTC.

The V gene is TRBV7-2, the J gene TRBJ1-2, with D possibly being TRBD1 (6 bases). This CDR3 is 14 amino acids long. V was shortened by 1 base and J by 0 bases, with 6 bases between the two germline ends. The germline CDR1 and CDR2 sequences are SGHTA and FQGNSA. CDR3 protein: CASSLGGPNYGYTF. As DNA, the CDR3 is TGTGCCAGCAGCTTAGGGGGGCCTAACTATGGCTACACCTTC.

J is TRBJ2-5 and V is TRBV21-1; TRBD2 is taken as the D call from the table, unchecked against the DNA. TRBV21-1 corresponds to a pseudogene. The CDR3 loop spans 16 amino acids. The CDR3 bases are TGTGCCAGCAGCAAGAGGCCGTGTGGTTTATACGGGACCCAGTACTTC. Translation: CASSKRPCGLYGTQYF.

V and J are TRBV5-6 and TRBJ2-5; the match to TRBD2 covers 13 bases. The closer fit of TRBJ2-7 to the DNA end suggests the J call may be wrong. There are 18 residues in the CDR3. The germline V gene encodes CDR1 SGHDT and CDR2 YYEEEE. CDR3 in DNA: TGTGCCAGCAGCACCAGCTCCTTGACTAGCGGGGGGATCTACGAGCAGTACTTC. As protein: CASSTSSLTSGGIYEQYF.

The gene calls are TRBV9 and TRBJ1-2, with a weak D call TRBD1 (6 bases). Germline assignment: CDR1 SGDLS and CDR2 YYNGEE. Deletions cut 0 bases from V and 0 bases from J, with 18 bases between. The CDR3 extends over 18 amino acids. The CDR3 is CASSVARVEDRANYGYTF. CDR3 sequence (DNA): TGTGCCAGCAGCGTAGCTCGGGTTGAGGACAGAGCTAACTATGGCTACACCTTC.

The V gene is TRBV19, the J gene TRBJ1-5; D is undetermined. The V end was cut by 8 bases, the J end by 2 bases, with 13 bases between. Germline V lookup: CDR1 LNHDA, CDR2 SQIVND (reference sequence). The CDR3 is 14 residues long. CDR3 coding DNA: TGTGCCAGTGCCCGAGGGAAACGCAATCAGCCCCAGCATTTT. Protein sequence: CASARGKRNQPQHF.

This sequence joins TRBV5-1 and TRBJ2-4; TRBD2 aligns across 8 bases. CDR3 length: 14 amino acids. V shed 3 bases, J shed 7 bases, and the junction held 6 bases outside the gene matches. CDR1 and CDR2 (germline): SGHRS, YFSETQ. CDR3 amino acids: CASSSAGGGNIQYF. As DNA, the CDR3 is TGCGCCAGCAGCTCCGCGGGGGGCGGGAACATTCAGTACTTC.

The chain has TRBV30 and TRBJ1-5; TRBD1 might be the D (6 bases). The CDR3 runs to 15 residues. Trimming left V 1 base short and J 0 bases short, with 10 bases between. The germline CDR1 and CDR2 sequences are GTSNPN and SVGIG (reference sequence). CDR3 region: CAWSARTASNQPQHF. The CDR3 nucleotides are TGTGCCTGGAGTGCCCGGACAGCTAGCAATCAGCCCCAGCATTTT.

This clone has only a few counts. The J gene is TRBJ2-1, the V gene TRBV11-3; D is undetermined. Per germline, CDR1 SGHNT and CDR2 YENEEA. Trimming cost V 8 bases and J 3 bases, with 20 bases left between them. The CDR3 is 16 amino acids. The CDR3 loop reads CASWHAGRLFYNEQFF. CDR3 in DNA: TGTGCCAGCTGGCACGCCGGCAGGTTGTTCTACAATGAGCAGTTCTTC.

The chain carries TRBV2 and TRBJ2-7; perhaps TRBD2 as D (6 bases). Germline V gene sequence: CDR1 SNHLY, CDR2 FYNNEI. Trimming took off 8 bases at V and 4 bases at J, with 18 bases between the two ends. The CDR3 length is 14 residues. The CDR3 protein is CASRLRREFYEQYF. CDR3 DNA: TGTGCCAGCCGGTTGCGGAGGGAGTTTTACGAGCAGTACTTC.

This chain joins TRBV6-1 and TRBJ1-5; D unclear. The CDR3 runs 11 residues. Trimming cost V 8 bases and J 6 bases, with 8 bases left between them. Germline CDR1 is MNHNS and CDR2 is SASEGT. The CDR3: CASRERQPQHF. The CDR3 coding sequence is TGTGCCAGCCGGGAGCGTCAGCCCCAGCATTTT.

CDR3 sequence reads: CASSSVGRFGNTIYF. DNA of the CDR3: TGTGCCAGCAGCTCCGTCGGTCGCTTCGGAAACACCATATATTTT. J is TRBJ1-3 and V is TRBV5-6; no clear D gene. The CDR3 is made up of 15 amino acids. Trimming removed 3 bases at V and 4 bases at J, with 14 bases between. Germline-derived CDR1 and CDR2 are SGHDT and YYEEEE.

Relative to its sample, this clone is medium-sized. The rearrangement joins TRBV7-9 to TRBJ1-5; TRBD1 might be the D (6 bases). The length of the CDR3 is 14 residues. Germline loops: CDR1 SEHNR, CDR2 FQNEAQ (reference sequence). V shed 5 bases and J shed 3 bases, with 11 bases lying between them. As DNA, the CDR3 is TGTGCCAGCAGCCCATGGACAGACAATCAGCCCCAGCATTTT. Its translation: CASSPWTDNQPQHF.

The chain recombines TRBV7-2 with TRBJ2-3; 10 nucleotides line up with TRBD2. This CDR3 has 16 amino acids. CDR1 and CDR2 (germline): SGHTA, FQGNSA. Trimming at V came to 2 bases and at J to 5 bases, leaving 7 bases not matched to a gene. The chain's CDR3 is CASSLFWSSGGDTQYF. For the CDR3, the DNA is TGTGCCAGCAGCTTATTTTGGTCTAGCGGGGGAGATACGCAGTATTTT.

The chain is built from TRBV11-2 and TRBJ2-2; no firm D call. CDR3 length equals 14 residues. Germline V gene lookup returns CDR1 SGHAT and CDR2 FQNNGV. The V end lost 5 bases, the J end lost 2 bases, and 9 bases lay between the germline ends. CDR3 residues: CASSRYINTGELFF. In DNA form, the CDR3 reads TGTGCCAGCAGCCGATACATAAACACCGGGGAGCTGTTTTTT.

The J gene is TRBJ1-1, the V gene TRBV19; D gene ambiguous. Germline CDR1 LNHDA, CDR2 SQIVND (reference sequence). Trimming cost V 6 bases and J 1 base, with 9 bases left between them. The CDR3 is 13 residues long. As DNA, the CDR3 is TGTGCCAGTAGCAAGGCGGAGAACACTGAAGCTTTCTTT. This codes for CASSKAENTEAFF.

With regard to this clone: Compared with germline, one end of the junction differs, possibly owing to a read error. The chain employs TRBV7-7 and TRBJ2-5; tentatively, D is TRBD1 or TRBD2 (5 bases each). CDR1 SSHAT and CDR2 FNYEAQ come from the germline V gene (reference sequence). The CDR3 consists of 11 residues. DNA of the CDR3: TGTGCTAGCAGCTCAGGGAGTACCCAGTACTTC. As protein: CASSSGSTQYF.